This T cell receptor beta chain was identified during a study of cytomegalovirus exposure and HLA in healthy donors (TCRdb year 2017). Concerning the study at large: According to an earlier analysis of around 600 of the donors, about 190 million T cells yielded some 110 million unique TCR beta sequences and approximately 300 Gb of sequence data. About 300 gigabases of sequencing data and approximately 84 million unique TCR sequences were included in an early release covering over 600 HLA-typed donors. Among the 398 genotyped donors, 81% belonged to the genetic ancestry cluster associated with self-reported Caucasian donors. The study was designed to test whether signatures of past pathogen exposure could be identified by cataloging public T cell receptors. The study used immunosequencing to profile the T cell repertoires of approximately 690 subjects and linked those repertoires to cytomegalovirus serostatus. In addition to the first cohort of roughly 700 subjects, a separate validation cohort of under 150 different subjects was used. To predict cytomegalovirus infection status, the study brought together high-throughput TCR immunosequencing, statistical association of individual TCRs with disease status, and machine learning. In a later analysis, previously published TCR beta repertoires from about 640 donors were re-analyzed and high-resolution HLA genotyping was added so that TCR occurrence patterns could be studied. Rather than drawing on any new phenotypic data, the later analysis identified candidate immune exposures from TCR beta sequences and the way those sequences occurred across donors. An earlier analysis of some 500 of the donors used high-throughput TCR beta sequencing to judge whether each TCR beta V gene segment behaved as functional or pseudogenic. Donor age, sex, ethnicity and CMV serostatus were collected together with the repertoire data. In a later genetic analysis, genome-wide SNP genotypes for about three fifths of the roughly 670 donors were used, and that subset was treated as a discovery cohort. Every repertoire in the discovery cohort had been generated on one and the same sequencing platform. Both class I and class II loci were covered by HLA typing, at four-digit resolution. Typing coverage differed by locus: A, B, C, DRB1 and DQB1 were typed in about 629-630 donors, DQA1 in 500 to 550, DPA1 in roughly 590, and DPB1 in 400 to 490. Five DR-DQ haplotypes were treated as single units for association and clustering because of strong linkage in the cohort. Across approximately 420 genotyped donors of the cohort, an average of about 240,000 unique TCR beta nucleotide sequences per donor were sequenced, and 15% to 20% of those sequences were non-productive. Beyond this particular receptor, the publication reports: The study gave a list of about 150 TCR beta chains associated with cytomegalovirus. In a later analysis, several top co-occurrence clusters were reported to appear linked to parvovirus B19, influenza, CMV and Epstein-Barr virus. Because counts were too low, approximately 18 rarely observed V segments, including chromosome 9 orphons, were excluded from the earlier analysis of 587 of the donors. In an earlier analysis of over 550 of the donors, most TCR beta V segments were observed in productive rearrangements about 87% or about 30% of the time, broadly matching IMGT annotations. A further reported finding was that TCR beta sequences accurately predicted the HLA-A and HLA-B alleles for most subjects in the first cohort. Three of the identified cytomegalovirus-associated TCR beta chains were confirmed in vitro to be specific for cytomegalovirus antigens. Some IMGT-functional V segments, including TRBV6-2 and TRBV6-3, could not be told apart with the 87-base-pair reads, so those segments were excluded. The only immune exposure information available for the cohort was CMV serostatus. The classifier was reported to diagnose cytomegalovirus status with high specificity and sensitivity in both the original and validation cohorts. Most TCR sequences were seen in very few donors, while some public TCRs were found in many individuals. Correlated functional status among segregating V segments might be attributable to linkage disequilibrium, but an unknown experimental factor could not be ruled out. Because HLA typing was unavailable for some donors at each locus, only the typed subset was used in association tests. The sequencing pipeline was judged likely to have produced a cluster of highly shared sequence variants as a technical artifact. The cohort was sequenced for TCR beta chains only, and without alpha or paired-chain data the features that could be detected were limited. In a later analysis, HLA-associated TCR beta chains were found to be more clonally expanded and to have lower generation probabilities than equally common non-associated chains. According to a later genetic analysis, donors in an Asian-associated ancestry cluster had fewer N-insertions in productive TCRs than the roughly 700-donor mean. Roughly uniform sequencing depth across donors was assumed in presence/absence analyses, although this assumption may not hold. In a later analysis, 16,951 TCR beta sequences were associated with specific HLA alleles at a false discovery rate of 0.05. Most CMV-associated TCR beta chains appeared to be HLA-restricted in a later analysis, and the HLA associations seemed to be driven largely by CMV exposure. It was suggested by the authors that the approach could potentially be generalized to other disease states and immunological phenotypes. According to a later analysis, TCR association rates differed among HLA loci, with DRB1 alleles showing the most associated TCRs and HLA-C alleles showing the fewest. A later genetic analysis associated a missense DCLRE1C variant with V-gene and J-gene trimming of TCR beta chains, and an independent cohort replicated the association. Assigning TCR associations to individual alleles was difficult when HLA alleles, especially DR and DQ, strongly co-occurred.

The cohort consisted of hundreds of healthy bone marrow donors. At the time of sampling, all cohort members were nominally healthy, though unrecorded immune exposures were likely present. The donor was CMV seronegative and belonged to the group of around 350 seronegative cohort members. Each donor provided a peripheral blood sample, and peripheral blood mononuclear cells were used for TCR beta sequencing. The Qiagen DNeasy Blood Extraction Kit was used to extract genomic DNA from the blood cell samples. Trimming takes 4 bases off V and 2 bases off J; junction bases not matched to a gene: 3. CDR3 length: 15 amino acids, cysteine to phenylalanine. Left in the record is the CDR3 DNA by itself, 45 bases read in frame from the first base. The CDR1 and CDR2 encoded by the germline V gene (reference sequence) are MNHEY and SMNVEV. Libraries were constructed by the immunoSEQ multiplex PCR assay. A mixture of 60 forward primers for TCR Vbeta segments and 13 reverse primers for TCR Jbeta segments was used in the multiplex PCR. The CDR3 region of rearranged TCR beta genes was amplified from genomic DNA with a multiplex PCR assay. On the Illumina HiSeq System, the amplified TCR beta libraries were sequenced as 87-base-pair reads. As for the authors' bioinformatics: In a later analysis, tens of millions of unique TCR beta chains were counted across the 500 to 700 repertoires, and approximately 11 million of these chains were shared by at least two donors. A nearest-neighbor algorithm error-corrected the raw reads and collapsed the reads into unique sequences, merging closely related sequences to remove PCR and sequencing errors. CDR3 sequences were aligned to IMGT reference sequences to assign V, D and J gene segments. For a sequence to be retained, a match of at least six nucleotides was required to both a V gene segment and a J gene segment. A rearrangement was called productive if the CDR3 had no stop codons and remained in frame with V and J, and every other rearrangement was called non-productive. Following IMGT convention, CDR3 was defined as the stretch from the second conserved V-encoded cysteine to the conserved J-encoded phenylalanine. In an earlier analysis of approximately 590 of the donors, sequences lacking an unambiguous match to a single V gene segment were excluded. An earlier analysis of 500 to 600 of the donors classified V segments as functional when productive rearrangements were above 56.7% and as segregating when the standard deviation between donors was above 5%. A statistical classification framework was built for diagnosing cytomegalovirus status from the catalog of TCR beta chain sequences. In a later analysis, TCR nucleotide sequences were compared against IMGT/GENE-DB human TR gene sequences so that V and J genes could be assigned. A later analysis assigned CDR3 sequences and most-parsimonious VDJ recombination scenarios with the TCRdist pipeline. A later analysis defined each TCR beta chain by its CDR3 amino acid sequence plus V-gene family, and excluded reads lacking a unique V-gene family. To address suspected cross-contamination and a sequencing artifact, a later analysis removed 450 to 700 highly shared, low-generation-probability nucleotide sequences. In a later analysis, a clonal expansion index was calculated for each public chain from normalized within-repertoire ranks of inferred template counts. Generation probabilities in a later analysis came from a VDJ recombination model fitted to out-of-frame rearrangements, and those results were checked against IGoR. In a later analysis, TCR-TCR, TCR-HLA and TCR-CMV co-occurrence was scored with hypergeometric tests, and a repertoire-size bias correction was applied to TCR pairs. To estimate false discovery rates, a later analysis permuted the HLA or CMV assignments 20 times. A later analysis grouped co-occurring TCRs with DBSCAN, adding TCRdist sequence similarity when clustering within HLA-allele-positive subsets. For co-occurrence clustering, repertoires with fewer than 30,000 or more than 120,000 public chains were excluded, along with 4 to 6 repertoires with anomalous nucleotide sharing. TCRdb obtained this table from immuneACCESS and retained in-frame rearrangements with V and J assigned. These tables miss some clones; where compared with another copy, unresolved V genes account for less than half of the shortfall, and the remainder is unexplained. The V and J calls and clone size are taken from that table; D and trimming were inferred from the DNA. The sample table contains 150,000 to 200,000 clones; only one count was recorded for approximately 84% of them. The ten largest make up roughly 1% of the sample.

Details on this clone: Its antigen remains undetermined. No per-base quality is available; no much larger clone lies one base away.

The sequence derives from a young man in good health and CMV-seronegative. The receptor chain draws on TRBV27 and TRBJ1-3; 9 central bases correspond to TRBD1. The sample was PBMCs. The nucleotides are TGTGCCAGCAGTTCGGACAGGGGACCTGGAAACACCATATATTTT. Protein translation: CASSSDRGPGNTIYF.